The rows below give T cell receptor beta chains drawn from one sample of a study of T and B cells in COVID-19 patients. A single record per CDR3 protein comes from TCRdb applying MiXCR to the multiplex PCR reads. The sample holds under 20,000 distinct CDR3 sequences; about 30% are singletons and the top ten take approximately 3.3%. Sequencing used blood. These receptors originate from a human donor who had recovered from COVID-19. Both conserved end residues are part of each CDR3. The D gene is left open where the match is weak. Size tells how often a clone was seen (once, few, many) or the class of an expanded clone, and some rows leave it out.

DNA	CDR3	V	size	J	D
TGTGCCAGCAGTTTAACGCGGGATACGCAGTATTTT	CASSLTRDTQYF	TRBV12-3/TRBV12-4	many	TRBJ2-3	-
TGTGCCAGCAGGCCCCAGGAAGAAAAACTGTTTTTT	CASRPQEEKLFF	TRBV6-6	few	TRBJ1-4	-
TGTGCCAGCAGGGGACAGGGTGGGGGAACCATGAACACTGAAGCTTTCTTT	CASRGQGGGTMNTEAFF	TRBV6-6	few	TRBJ1-1	TRBD1
TGTGCCAGCAGACCCCCGGGGGCGGGGGGAAACACCATATATTTT	CASRPPGAGGNTIYF	TRBV6-5	few	TRBJ1-3	-
TGTGCCAGCAGCAAAGCGCTGAGTGACCAAGAGACCCAGTACTTC	CASSKALSDQETQYF	TRBV21-1	-	TRBJ2-5	-
TGTGCCAGCCAGGCACGGACGGATACGCAGTATTTT	CASQARTDTQYF	TRBV12-3/TRBV12-4	few	TRBJ2-3	-
TGTGCCAGCAGCTCGGGCGAGGCTTCGGGCGAGCAGTACTTC	CASSSGEASGEQYF	TRBV5-5	-	TRBJ2-7	-
TGTGCCAGCCGAGGCGGGGGCGCCTCCTACGAGCAGTACTTC	CASRGGGASYEQYF	TRBV6-6	-	TRBJ2-7	-
TGTGCCAGCAGCTTGGTGCGGACAGGGATAGTATACGAGCAGTACTTC	CASSLVRTGIVYEQYF	TRBV5-5	few	TRBJ2-7	TRBD1
TGTGCCAGCAGTTTGAGTAGGAACAATGAGCAGTTCTTC	CASSLSRNNEQFF	TRBV6-5	many	TRBJ2-1	-
TGTGCCAGCAGCCCTGACAGTCTTGGTTCACCCCTCCACTTT	CASSPDSLGSPLHF	TRBV7-9	-	TRBJ1-6	-
TGTGCCAGCAGGATTCGGGACACTTATAATTCACCCCTCCACTTT	CASRIRDTYNSPLHF	TRBV6-5	few	TRBJ1-6	-
TGCGCCAGCAGCTCGCCCGGTACACTTTACGAGCAGTACTTC	CASSSPGTLYEQYF	TRBV5-1	once	TRBJ2-7	-
TGTGCCAGCAGCTTAGAACGGGGGCGTGATGAGCAGTTCTTC	CASSLERGRDEQFF	TRBV7-9	once	TRBJ2-1	-
TGCGCCAGCAGCTGGGACAGGGCTGGGGCCAACGTCCTGACTTTC	CASSWDRAGANVLTF	TRBV5-1	few	TRBJ2-6	TRBD1
TGTGCCAGTAGTACCGTTAGACTAGCGGGAGAGATAGAGACCCAGTACTTC	CASSTVRLAGEIETQYF	TRBV19	many	TRBJ2-5	TRBD2
TGTGCCAGCAGTTACGTAGGGGGGAGCAATCAGCCCCAGCATTTT	CASSYVGGSNQPQHF	TRBV6-2/TRBV6-3	-	TRBJ1-5	-
TGTGCCACCAGTGACCCTAGCGGGAGACCTACCGGGGAGCTGTTTTTT	CATSDPSGRPTGELFF	TRBV24-1	few	TRBJ2-2	TRBD2
TGTGCCACCAGTGACGTCGGCGGGACCTACAATGAGCAGTTCTTC	CATSDVGGTYNEQFF	TRBV24-1	few	TRBJ2-1	-
TGCGCCAGCAGCTATGGATCTGGGGCCAACGTCCTGACTTTC	CASSYGSGANVLTF	TRBV5-1	few	TRBJ2-6	-
TGTGCCAGCAGCCAAATCTGGGGCGGGGGGGCCAAAAACATTCAGTACTTC	CASSQIWGGGAKNIQYF	TRBV4-2	-	TRBJ2-4	TRBD2
TGTGCCAGCAGCCCGGGGTTCCAAGGGGTGACCGGGGAGCTGTTTTTT	CASSPGFQGVTGELFF	TRBV6-5	medium-sized	TRBJ2-2	-
TGTGCCACCACCCCGGGGGGGGGGAATCAGCCCCAGCATTTT	CATTPGGGNQPQHF	TRBV15	-	TRBJ1-5	-
TGTGCCAGCGCGTCAGGGAATTCACCCCTCCACTTT	CASASGNSPLHF	TRBV12-3/TRBV12-4	-	TRBJ1-6	-
TGCGCCAGCAGCTTGGTTGTCCGCACAGATACGCAGTATTTT	CASSLVVRTDTQYF	TRBV5-1	few	TRBJ2-3	-
TGTGCCAGTAGCTCTCCGGGACAGGGATTACTCGAGCAGTACTTC	CASSSPGQGLLEQYF	TRBV19	medium-sized	TRBJ2-7	TRBD1
TGTGCCAGCAGTTACGAGATCGCACTCACGAACACTGAAGCTTTCTTT	CASSYEIALTNTEAFF	TRBV6-2/TRBV6-3	few	TRBJ1-1	-
TGTGCCAGCAGCCCCCAGGGGGGGCTTTCCTACAATGAGCAGTTCTTC	CASSPQGGLSYNEQFF	TRBV7-6	-	TRBJ2-1	-
TGTGCCAGCAGTGAATATAACGGGAGAGCCTACGAGCAGTACTTC	CASSEYNGRAYEQYF	TRBV6-5	few	TRBJ2-7	-
TGTGCCAGCAGTTTATCCCCCACAGGGGCCAAAAACGAGCAGTACTTC	CASSLSPTGAKNEQYF	TRBV27	-	TRBJ2-7	TRBD1
TGCGCCAGCAGCTTGGAGACAGCAAATGAAAAACTGTTTTTT	CASSLETANEKLFF	TRBV5-1	-	TRBJ1-4	-
TGTGCCAGCAGCCGAAGACAGGGCTCGAACACTGAAGCTTTCTTT	CASSRRQGSNTEAFF	TRBV5-4	-	TRBJ1-1	TRBD1
TGTGCCAGCAGTATGTGGGGGGGCGAGCAGTACTTC	CASSMWGGEQYF	TRBV27	-	TRBJ2-7	TRBD2
TGTGCCAGCAGACAGGGGTGGAACACTGAAGCTTTCTTT	CASRQGWNTEAFF	TRBV5-6	few	TRBJ1-1	TRBD1
TGTGCCAGCAGTTTAGACCGGTCCACAGATACGCAGTATTTT	CASSLDRSTDTQYF	TRBV12-3/TRBV12-4	many	TRBJ2-3	-
TGTGCCACCAGCAGAGATCCTAGACAGGGGGCTTCACCCCTCAATCAGCCCCAGCATTTT	CATSRDPRQGASPLNQPQHF	TRBV15	-	TRBJ1-5	TRBD1